This T cell receptor (beta chain) emerged from a study of T cell responses to AZD1222 COVID-19 vaccine. The repertoire was sequenced with immunoSEQ multiplex PCR; TCRdb's copy has only in-frame clones and lacks some. The sample yields about 160,000 clones, approximately 90% seen once. CDR1 is SNHLY and CDR2 is FYNNEI in the germline V gene. With 6 bases clipped from V and 4 bases from J, the junction kept 4 bases outside the gene matches. CDR3 length: 13 residues. Findings of the study overall: Unmutated variant regions are reportedly targeted by nearly half of spike-specific TCRs. Spike-wide coverage was observed for vaccine-associated CD4 TCRs, with dominant responses at 160-218 and 743-854. Repertoire collection took place solely once the T cell response had peaked.

Comment on this clone: Its matching antigen is unknown.

The input for sequencing was peripheral blood, taken on day 0 of AZD1222 vaccination. This clonotype originated in an adult in good health. The chain links TRBV2 to TRBJ1-1; 8 nucleotides agree with TRBD1. CDR3: CASRGQGATEAFF. CDR3 nucleotides: TGTGCCAGCAGGGGGCAGGGGGCCACTGAAGCTTTCTTT.